The 23 T cell receptor beta chains presented below share a single source sample, sequenced in a study of Graves' ophthalmopathy and Graves' hyperthyroidism. Amplified material comprised TCR beta CDR3 regions derived from RNA transcripts. First-round RT-PCR used HTBI primers; second-round multiplex PCR followed. TCRdb independently ran MiXCR on the multiplex PCR reads; one entry per CDR3 protein. The sample holds roughly 500,000 distinct CDR3 sequences; approximately 15% are singletons and the top ten take 8% to 10%. Sequencing was carried out using blood. These receptors originate from a woman aged 30 to 39 with Graves' ophthalmopathy.

This clonotype was picked up many times. The rearrangement uses TRBV30 and TRBJ1-1; D is ambiguous. Germline V CDR1 and CDR2: GTSNPN, SVGIG (reference sequence). CDR3 size: 14 residues. V lost 0 bases, J lost 6 bases, and 14 bases lay in between. The CDR3 DNA reads as TGTGCCTGGAGTGTATCCGGCCTAACTCCTGAAGCTTTCTTT. Protein sequence: CAWSVSGLTPEAFF.

A few counts support this clonotype. The chain couples TRBV12-3 or TRBV12-4 to TRBJ2-2; 10 bases fit TRBD2. The J segment lost 7 bases and the V segment lost 3 bases, leaving 8 bases of the junction unmatched. The CDR3 runs 16 residues. CDR3 in amino acids: CASSFWSGGAHGELFF. The DNA of the CDR3 is TGTGCCAGCAGTTTTTGGAGCGGGGGGGCCCACGGGGAGCTGTTTTTT.

This clonotype was found many times. The rearrangement uses TRBV25-1 and TRBJ2-2; 9 bases agree with TRBD2. This CDR3 comprises 16 residues. After removal of 5 bases from V and 5 bases from J, the junction contained 9 bases not matched to a gene. Looked up from germline, CDR1 is MGHDK and CDR2 is SYGVNS. Here the CDR3 reads CASSNSERGETGELFF. The CDR3 nucleotides are TGTGCCAGCAGTAATTCAGAGCGGGGGGAGACCGGGGAGCTGTTTTTT. Looking up the rest from reference TRBV25-1 and TRBJ2-2 gives the full variable domain: EADIYQTPRYLVIGTGKKITLECSQTMGHDKMYWYQQDPGMELHLIHYSYGVNSTEKGDLSSESTVSRIRTEHFPLTLESARPSHTSQYLCASSNSERGETGELFFGEGSRLTVL.

The CDR3 DNA reads as TGTGCCAGCAGCCCCCGTGTAGGGGGGGCCAAACCTTCACCCCTCCACTTT. Its protein product is CASSPRVGGAKPSPLHF. The chain is built from TRBV13 and TRBJ1-6; the D gene is possibly TRBD1 (6 bases). This CDR3 contains 17 residues. V was trimmed by 5 bases and J by 9 bases, leaving 23 bases between them. Looked up from germline, CDR1 is PRHDT and CDR2 is FYEKMQ (reference sequence).

This clonotype was seen many times. This chain connects TRBV6-5 to TRBJ1-2; D ambiguous. V dropped 2 bases and J dropped 7 bases, with 11 bases sitting between them. CDR1 and CDR2 (germline): MNHEY, SVGAGI. The CDR3 is 13 amino acids. The CDR3 DNA sequence: TGTGCCAGCAGTTACGCGCCAGAAAGTGGCTACACCTTC. Amino acids: CASSYAPESGYTF.

This clonotype was detected ten times or more. The chain combines TRBV4-2 with TRBJ1-6; no firm D call. Trimming left V 2 bases short and J 2 bases short, with 7 bases between. The germline V gene encodes CDR1 LGHNA and CDR2 YNFKEQ. This CDR3 region has 15 residues. This CDR3 is CASSQREPYNSPLHF. The CDR3 coding sequence is TGTGCCAGCAGCCAAAGGGAACCCTATAATTCACCCCTCCACTTT.

In this sample, this clonotype turned up many times. CDR3 nucleotide sequence: TGTGCCAGCAGTGAACAGGCGGCAGGCACCCAAGAGACCCAGTACTTC. This encodes CASSEQAAGTQETQYF. This chain uses TRBV6-1 with TRBJ2-5; D unclear. Germline CDR1 and CDR2: MNHNS and SASEGT. There are 16 residues in the CDR3. V lost 2 bases, J lost 1 base, and 14 bases lay in between.

Many counts were recorded for this clonotype. The genes are TRBV30 and TRBJ2-7; the D is unclear. Between the trimmed V and J ends, which lost 2 bases and 2 bases, there was a span of 7 bases. CDR1 is GTSNPN and CDR2 is SVGIG in the germline V gene (reference sequence). The CDR3 is made up of 12 amino acids. The DNA of the CDR3 is TGTGCCTGGAGTCAGCTCCCCTACGAGCAGTACTTC. This codes for CAWSQLPYEQYF.

This clonotype has ten or more counts. This sequence joins TRBV10-3 and TRBJ1-2; D not certain. Germline values: CDR1 ENHRY, CDR2 SYGVKD. The CDR3 contains 13 residues. V lost 7 bases and J lost 11, with 20 bases in between. The CDR3 spells CAITPEGDTGYTF. For the CDR3, the DNA is TGTGCCATCACCCCGGAGGGAGATACGGGATACACCTTC.

Ten or more counts support this clonotype. This rearrangement joins TRBV7-9 to TRBJ2-7; D gene unclear. The CDR3 spans 11 residues. V was shortened by 8 bases and J by 5 bases, with 10 bases between the two germline ends. Germline V CDR1 and CDR2: SEHNR, FQNEAQ (reference sequence). The CDR3 sequence is CASSDVNEQYF. The CDR3 DNA reads as TGTGCCAGCTCGGACGTCAACGAGCAGTACTTC.

This clonotype came up many times. This chain joins TRBV28 and TRBJ2-5; 9 bases are a match to TRBD1. J was trimmed by 5 bases and V by 4 bases; bases with no gene match: 5. The germline V gene has CDR1 MDHEN and CDR2 SYDVKM. The CDR3 spans 14 residues. CDR3 region: CASSWTGARETQYF. CDR3 in DNA: TGTGCCAGCAGTTGGACAGGGGCCAGGGAGACCCAGTACTTC.

This clonotype has at least ten counts. The gene calls are TRBV6-2 or TRBV6-3 and TRBJ1-2, with no clear D. The CDR3 sequence is 15 residues long. Germline V CDR1 and CDR2: MNHEY, SVGEGT. V was trimmed by 2 bases and J by 3 bases, leaving 13 bases between them. The CDR3 sequence: CASSYRPPEDYGYTF. The CDR3 DNA is TGTGCCAGCAGTTACAGGCCACCGGAAGACTATGGCTACACCTTC.

There are many counts of this clonotype. V is TRBV19 and J is TRBJ1-5, with unresolved D. CDR1 and CDR2 from the germline V gene are LNHDA and SQIVND (reference sequence). This CDR3 comprises 13 residues. Trimming pared 8 bases from V and 3 bases from J, leaving 11 bases between. CDR3 in DNA: TGTGCCAGTTTTGGGCGGTACAATCAGCCCCAGCATTTT. It specifies CASFGRYNQPQHF.

The sample holds a few counts of this clonotype. The rearrangement links TRBV19 to TRBJ1-1, with D possibly matching TRBD1 (5 bases). The germline CDR1 and CDR2 sequences are LNHDA and SQIVND (reference sequence). The ends were cut back, 6 bases at V and 0 bases at J, with 14 bases in the middle. The CDR3 has 15 residues. The CDR3 nucleotides are TGTGCCAGTAGCTCGCGTGGGGCCCTGAACACTGAAGCTTTCTTT. It is translated as CASSSRGALNTEAFF.

At least ten counts were recorded for this clonotype. The gene calls are TRBV6-1 and TRBJ1-5; a possible D gene is TRBD1 (6 bases). V was cut by 2 bases and J by 1 base, with 15 bases left in between. CDR3 length equals 17 residues. Germline CDR1 MNHNS, CDR2 SASEGT. CDR3 amino acids: CASSEPLGGRSNQPQHF. Here the CDR3 DNA reads TGTGCCAGCAGTGAACCTTTAGGGGGACGAAGCAATCAGCCCCAGCATTTT.

This clonotype was detected many times. The chain has TRBV20-1 and TRBJ1-3, with TRBD1 identical over 8 bases. V was pared by 3 bases and J by 4 bases, with 5 bases of the junction left unmatched. This CDR3 is 14 amino acids long. CDR1 DFQATT and CDR2 SNEGSKA come from the germline V gene (reference sequence). Here the CDR3 reads CSASAWDRGNTIYF. CDR3 in DNA: TGCAGTGCTAGTGCTTGGGACAGGGGAAACACCATATATTTT.

There are many counts of this clonotype. The chain employs TRBV20-1 and TRBJ2-7; D not certain. Deletions cut 1 base from V and 2 bases from J, with 6 bases between. This CDR3 region has 12 residues. CDR1 is DFQATT and CDR2 is SNEGSKA in the germline V gene (reference sequence). The CDR3 bases are TGCAGTGCTAGAGCCGCACCCTACGAGCAGTACTTC. The encoded protein is CSARAAPYEQYF.

This clonotype was detected many times. V usage is TRBV12-3 or TRBV12-4 and J usage is TRBJ2-7, with 7 bases aligning to TRBD1. V was pared by 3 bases and J by 2 bases, with 4 bases of the junction left unmatched. The length of the CDR3 is 14 residues. CDR3 residues: CASSFKGAAYEQYF. CDR3 coding DNA: TGTGCCAGCAGTTTTAAGGGGGCCGCCTACGAGCAGTACTTC.

This clonotype was detected many times. V and J are TRBV11-2 and TRBJ2-7; D possibly corresponds to TRBD2 (7 bases). This CDR3 has 15 residues. V lost 3 bases and J lost 2, with 14 bases in between. Germline-derived CDR1 and CDR2 are SGHAT and FQNNGV. CDR3 sequence: CASSLNRGGPYEQYF. The DNA of the CDR3 is TGTGCCAGCAGCTTGAATAGGGGGGGTCCCTACGAGCAGTACTTC.

This clonotype was counted many times. The rearrangement uses TRBV6-1 and TRBJ2-7; 8 nucleotides line up with TRBD2. Germline CDR1 is MNHNS and CDR2 is SASEGT. This CDR3 is built from 16 residues. V was pared by 1 base and J by 2 bases, with 7 bases of the junction left unmatched. The CDR3 sequence: CASSEERNGGAYEQYF. CDR3 in DNA: TGTGCCAGCAGTGAAGAACGGAACGGGGGGGCCTACGAGCAGTACTTC.

This clonotype showed up many times. V is TRBV7-2 and J is TRBJ2-5; TRBD2 agrees at 8 bases. The CDR3 consists of 15 residues. Losses at the gene ends were 3 bases for V and 2 bases for J; bases not matched to a gene: 5. Germline V gives CDR1 SGHTA, CDR2 FQGNSA. DNA of the CDR3: TGTGCCAGCAGCTTGGGCGGGGGGTATCAAGAGACCCAGTACTTC. Protein product: CASSLGGGYQETQYF.

This clonotype was counted many times. The rearrangement joins TRBV12-3 or TRBV12-4 to TRBJ1-5; D unclear. The CDR3 extends over 14 amino acids. The V gene lost 4 bases and the J gene lost 0 bases, with 7 bases spanning the gap. Here the CDR3 DNA reads TGTGCCAGCAGTTCCAAAAATAGCAATCAGCCCCAGCATTTT. As protein: CASSSKNSNQPQHF.

This clonotype was seen many times. The V gene is TRBV27, the J gene TRBJ1-1; D is uncertain. Germline CDR1 and CDR2: MNHEY and SMNVEV (reference sequence). Trimming stripped 1 base from V and 5 bases from J, with 14 bases between. CDR3 length: 15 residues. The CDR3 loop reads CASSLYEGRGTEAFF. The DNA for the CDR3 is TGTGCCAGCAGTTTATACGAAGGGCGCGGGACTGAAGCTTTCTTT.